The 16 T cell receptor beta chains listed next were all sequenced from one sample in a study of blood T cell repertoires in COVID-19. Sequencing was performed with immunoSEQ multiplex PCR; in TCRdb, only in-frame clones are kept and a portion is missing. The top ten hold more than 6% of the sample, which has about 240,000 clones, around 90% seen once. Sample: peripheral blood. The receptor set was obtained from a man aged 60 to 69 who had recovered from COVID-19.

The chain carries TRBV5-1 and TRBJ2-6, with D perhaps TRBD2 (6 bases). The CDR3 covers 17 residues. Trimming took 4 bases from V and 1 from J, leaving 15 bases between them. Germline-derived CDR1 and CDR2 are SGHRS and YFSETQ. The CDR3 coding sequence is TGCGCCAGCAGCCGCGGGGACGGCCAATCTGGGGCCAACGTCCTGACTTTC. Translated: CASSRGDGQSGANVLTF.

With regard to this clone: Mismatch with germline at one junction end may stem from a read error. The V gene is TRBV9, the J gene TRBJ2-2, with TRBD1 matching 10 bases. CDR1 SGDLS and CDR2 YYNGEE come from the germline V gene. CDR3 length: 16 residues. The CDR3 bases are TGTGCCAGCAGCCCAGGGGGGACAGGGGACACCAGGGAGCTGTTTTTT. This codes for CASSPGGTGDTRELFF. Variable domain in full (rest from reference TRBV9 and TRBJ2-2): DSGVTQTPKHLITATGQRVTLRCSPRSGDLSVYWYQQSLDQGLQFLIQYYNGEERAKGNILERFSAQQFPDLHSELNLSSLELGDSALYFCASSPGGTGDTRELFFGEGSRLTVL.

The V and J genes are TRBV5-1 and TRBJ2-4; possible D gene TRBD1, 6 bases. Trimming took 6 bases from V and 1 from J, leaving 14 bases between them. The CDR3 contains 15 residues. Germline V gives CDR1 SGHRS, CDR2 YFSETQ. The CDR3 here is CASTEYTGAKNIQYF. Written as DNA, the CDR3 is TGCGCCAGCACCGAGTATACAGGGGCCAAAAACATTCAGTACTTC.

Only one count was recorded for this clone. The chain recombines TRBV6-5 with TRBJ1-4; D might be TRBD1 (5 bases). Germline values: CDR1 MNHEY, CDR2 SVGAGI. V was pared by 4 bases and J by 3 bases, with 9 bases between. The CDR3 runs 14 residues. CDR3 DNA sequence: TGTGCCAGCAGTTCAGGGATGGCTAATGAAAAACTGTTTTTT. Residues: CASSSGMANEKLFF.

V is TRBV5-1 and J is TRBJ2-1; 10 bases line up with TRBD2. The CDR3 loop spans 16 amino acids. Trimming removed 1 base from V and 7 bases from J; junction bases left unmatched: 8. The germline V gene has CDR1 SGHRS and CDR2 YFSETQ. Here the CDR3 reads CASSLLAGATPNEQFF. Written as DNA, the CDR3 is TGCGCCAGCAGCTTGCTAGCGGGGGCGACTCCTAATGAGCAGTTCTTC.

The rearrangement links TRBV28 to TRBJ2-2; 8 nucleotides agree with TRBD1. Trimming removed 6 bases from V and 7 bases from J; junction bases left unmatched: 10. This CDR3 is built from 15 residues. In germline, CDR1 is MDHEN, CDR2 SYDVKM. The CDR3 region has the DNA TGTGCCAGCAGCTTCCAGGACAGGGTTGGCGGGGAGCTGTTTTTT. Its translation is CASSFQDRVGGELFF.

The chain couples TRBV4-1 to TRBJ1-4; 7 nucleotides agree with TRBD1. Germline lookup yields CDR1 MGHRA and CDR2 YSYEKL. V was pared by 5 bases and J by 8 bases, with 14 bases of the junction left unmatched. There are 16 residues in the CDR3. CDR3 nucleotides: TGCGCCAGCAGCTCGGCTCCGGGACAGTCGACCGAAAAACTGTTTTTT. It codes for CASSSAPGQSTEKLFF.

The CDR3 reads CASSSVRGSYEQYV. The CDR3 DNA follows: TGTGCCAGCAGTTCCGTCAGGGGCTCCTACGAGCAGTACGTC. The chain uses TRBV6-5 and TRBJ2-7, with D maybe TRBD1 (6 bases). CDR3 size: 14 residues. V was pared by 4 bases and J by 0 bases, with 10 bases between. Germline lookup yields CDR1 MNHEY and CDR2 SVGAGI.

The chain links TRBV2 to TRBJ2-5; 9 nucleotides match TRBD1. The J segment lost 6 bases and the V segment lost 7 bases, leaving 9 bases of the junction unmatched. The CDR3 totals 14 residues. From germline, CDR1 is SNHLY and CDR2 FYNNEI. The DNA for the CDR3 is TGTGCCAGCATCAGGGACAGGGTCCTGAAGACCCAGTACTTC. Translation gives CASIRDRVLKTQYF. Complete variable domain (other parts from reference TRBV2 and TRBJ2-5): EPEVTQTPSHQVTQMGQEVILRCVPISNHLYFYWYRQILGQKVEFLVSFYNNEISEKSEIFDDQFSVERPDGSNFTLKIRSTKLEDSAMYFCASIRDRVLKTQYFGPGTRLLVL.

V usage is TRBV11-1 and J usage is TRBJ1-5; tentative D call: TRBD1 (6 bases). This CDR3 is 14 amino acids long. Trimming removed 8 bases at V and 1 base at J, with 12 bases between. From germline, CDR1 is SGHAT and CDR2 FQDESV (reference sequence). CDR3 region: CASGGANSNQPQHF. Written as DNA, the CDR3 is TGTGCCAGCGGGGGGGCTAACAGCAATCAGCCCCAGCATTTT. The variable domain in full, completed from reference TRBV11-1 and TRBJ1-5, reads EAEVAQSPRYKITEKSQAVAFWCDPISGHATLYWYRQILGQGPELLVQFQDESVVDDSQLPKDRFSAERLKGVDSTLKIQPAELGDSAMYLCASGGANSNQPQHFGDGTRLSIL.

The chain has TRBV24-1 and TRBJ1-5, with D possibly being TRBD1 (6 bases). CDR3 length: 16 amino acids. Trimming took off 4 bases at V and 4 bases at J, with 16 bases between the two ends. The germline gives CDR1 KGHDR, CDR2 SFDVKD. The CDR3 DNA follows: TGTGCCACCAGTGACTCCCGACAGGATCTGAATCAGCCCCAGCATTTT. Translating it yields CATSDSRQDLNQPQHF.

The chain uses TRBV11-3 and TRBJ2-1; D might be TRBD1 (5 bases). CDR1 and CDR2 from the germline V gene are SGHNT and YENEEA. The CDR3 length is 13 residues. V was clipped by 5 bases and J by 4 bases, with 9 bases between them. Written as DNA, the CDR3 is TGTGCCAGCAGCCGTGGACAATACAATGAGCAGTTCTTC. Translating gives CASSRGQYNEQFF.

The chain has TRBV10-3 and TRBJ2-1; D possibly corresponds to TRBD1 (6 bases). The V gene's germline CDR1 is ENHRY and CDR2 SYGVKD. This CDR3 is 15 amino acids long. V lost 3 bases to trimming and J lost 2 bases, with 11 bases between them. The CDR3 region has the DNA TGTGCCATCAGTGATGGGGACAAGGCCTACAATGAGCAGTTCTTC. It is translated as CAISDGDKAYNEQFF.

The genes are TRBV12-3 or TRBV12-4 and TRBJ2-2; the D is unclear. The CDR3 length is 12 residues. Trimming pared 7 bases from V and 6 bases from J, leaving 9 bases between. The CDR3, as DNA: TGTGCCAGCACCTTAGAGTCCGGGGAGCTGTTTTTT. It specifies CASTLESGELFF.

V is TRBV18 and J is TRBJ1-5; 10 bases map to TRBD1. Per germline, CDR1 KGHSH and CDR2 LQKENI. This CDR3 contains 15 residues. The ends lost 2 bases at V and 6 bases at J; junction bases unmatched: 4. CDR3 DNA: TGTGCCAGCTCACCAGTGAGGACAGGGGGTCAGCCCCAGCATTTT. Protein sequence: CASSPVRTGGQPQHF.

The chain couples TRBV3-1 (or the pseudogene TRBV3-2) to TRBJ2-1; D not resolved. Germline V gene sequence: CDR1 LGHDT, CDR2 YNNKEL (reference sequence). The ends were cut back, 4 bases at V and 6 bases at J, with 16 bases in the middle. This CDR3 has 15 residues. The CDR3 is CASSLFWRNLNEQFF. In DNA, the CDR3 is TGTGCCAGCAGCCTGTTCTGGCGGAACCTCAATGAGCAGTTCTTC.